This T cell receptor beta chain was retrieved from a study of T cell changes during pregnancy in multiple sclerosis (dated by TCRdb to between 2018 and 2020). Some background on the complete study: The study examined how the T cell repertoire changed over the course of pregnancy in women with multiple sclerosis.

Libraries were constructed by the immunoSEQ multiplex PCR assay. Entries here come from immuneACCESS through TCRdb and include only in-frame sequences with V and J called. Some clones fail to appear in such tables; in the studies checked, an unresolved V gene covers under half of the shortfall, and the cause of the remainder is unknown. The sample table records 25,000 to 40,000 clones; roughly nine tenths of these occur just once. Approximately 10% of the sample belongs to the ten largest clones. V was cut back by 2 bases and J by 4 bases, leaving a gap of 11 bases between them. The germline V gene provides CDR1 MGHRA and CDR2 YSYEKL. The CDR3 measures 15 amino acids from cysteine to phenylalanine. Kept here is only the CDR3 DNA, which spans 45 bases and is read in frame from base 1. Concerning this clone: The specificity of this receptor is unknown. Per-base qualities were not stored, and no clone one base away is much larger.

Rearrangement joined TRBV4-1 to TRBJ2-2; TRBD1 is a weak D gene call, 5 bases matching. The sequence came from a female donor with multiple sclerosis, enrolled in a pregnancy study. The material was CD8+ T cells from peripheral blood mononuclear cells, obtained in the third trimester of pregnancy. The DNA sequence is given as TGCGCCAGCAGCCAACTCGCAGGGCGCACCGGGGAGCTGTTTTTT. This encodes CASSQLAGRTGELFF.